This section outlines one TCR beta chain sequence together with its context. This entry comes from a study of blood T cell repertoires in COVID-19. Study-level information: Samples representing acute and convalescent COVID-19 were sourced from the United States, Italy and Spain. PBMCs, B-cell-depleted T cells, or T cells provided the cDNA or gDNA that made up the material.

Authors' methods: Reference gene primers were amplified, and this amplification served to estimate nucleated cell counts. The table came from immunoSEQ multiplex PCR; TCRdb's copy has only in-frame clones and leaves some out. V and J calls and clone size are copied from that table; D and trimming were computed from the DNA. The sample records approximately 200,000 clones, about 85% being singletons. V trimming: 5 bases; J trimming: 4 bases; junction bases outside the gene matches: 15. Germline-derived CDR1 and CDR2 are LNHDA and SQIVND (reference sequence). This CDR3 contains 17 residues. Material: peripheral blood. J is TRBJ2-5 and V is TRBV19; the match to TRBD2 covers 8 bases. The receptor's source is a man aged 35 to 55 with acute or convalescent COVID-19. This CDR3 reads CASSLRLAPLPRETQYF. For the CDR3, the DNA is TGTGCCAGTAGTCTCAGACTAGCGCCCTTACCGAGAGAGACCCAGTACTTC.